The 24 T cell receptor beta chains below all came from one sample that was sequenced in a study of graft-versus-host responses after intestinal transplantation. Their cognate antigens are unknown. The repertoire was sequenced with immunoSEQ multiplex PCR; TCRdb's copy has only in-frame clones and lacks some. This table holds about 89,000 clones, around 90% found once. The input for sequencing was unstimulated CD4+ T cells sorted from spleen or lymph node cells, taken before intestinal transplant. These receptors originate from a human donor who received an intestinal transplant.

The chain is built from TRBV18 and TRBJ2-2, with D possibly being TRBD2 (5 bases). The CDR3 is 15 amino acids. Germline-derived CDR1 and CDR2 are KGHSH and LQKENI. V lost 5 bases and J 0 bases, leaving 10 bases between the germline ends. CDR3 in DNA: TGTGCCAGCTCAGCCCCTAGCCCGAACACCGGGGAGCTGTTTTTT. Translation gives CASSAPSPNTGELFF.

This chain joins TRBV5-1 and TRBJ2-1; weak D call: TRBD2 (6 bases). Germline CDR1 is SGHRS and CDR2 is YFSETQ. V gave up 3 bases and J gave up 0 bases, with 13 bases separating them. This CDR3 has 16 amino acids. CDR3 protein: CASSYRLVSSYNEQFF. The CDR3 bases are TGCGCCAGCAGCTATAGACTAGTAAGCTCCTACAATGAGCAGTTCTTC.

The chain is built from TRBV5-1 and TRBJ2-5, with D tentatively TRBD1 (5 bases). V gave up 0 bases and J gave up 5 bases, with 14 bases separating them. This CDR3 comprises 15 residues. Germline V CDR1 and CDR2: SGHRS, YFSETQ. The CDR3 spells CASSLEQAGRETQYF. The CDR3 nucleotides are TGCGCCAGCAGCTTGGAACAGGCAGGGCGGGAGACCCAGTACTTC.

The rearrangement uses TRBV18 and TRBJ1-1; D remains ambiguous. The CDR3 length is 14 residues. With 1 base removed from V and 0 bases from J, the gap between germline ends came to 6 bases. Germline CDR1 KGHSH, CDR2 LQKENI. The CDR3 loop is CASSPLGMNTEAFF. The DNA of the CDR3 is TGTGCCAGCTCACCACTGGGGATGAACACTGAAGCTTTCTTT.

The CDR3 coding sequence is TGTGCCAGCAGTGACCCCTATCACCCCCGGGGACCTCCTAATCAGCCCCAGCATTTT. The encoded protein is CASSDPYHPRGPPNQPQHF. The chain joins TRBV6-1 to TRBJ1-5, with D possibly TRBD1 on 5 matching bases. This CDR3 is built from 19 residues. Trimming took off 3 bases at V and 4 bases at J, with 25 bases between the two ends. CDR1 and CDR2 (germline): MNHNS, SASEGT.

The rearrangement joins TRBV2 to TRBJ2-7; D remains ambiguous. CDR1 SNHLY and CDR2 FYNNEI come from the germline V gene. The CDR3 spans 13 residues. With 6 bases removed from V and 3 bases from J, the gap between germline ends came to 12 bases. The CDR3, as DNA: TGTGCCAGCAGCGAGCCGGTTGGCTACGAGCAGTACTTC. It codes for CASSEPVGYEQYF.

The J gene is TRBJ1-4, the V gene TRBV30, with D possibly TRBD1 on 6 matching bases. The germline V and J ends were trimmed by 3 bases and 7 bases, with 18 bases remaining between them. The CDR3 runs 15 residues. Germline CDR1 is GTSNPN and CDR2 is SVGIG (reference sequence). The CDR3 sequence: CAWRPTGRGPEKLFF. Here the CDR3 DNA reads TGTGCCTGGAGACCTACAGGGAGAGGTCCTGAAAAACTGTTTTTT. Looking up the rest from reference TRBV30 and TRBJ1-4 gives the full variable domain: SQTIHQWPATLVQPVGSPLSLECTVEGTSNPNLYWYRQAAGRGLQLLFYSVGIGQISSEVPQNLSASRPQDRQFILSSKKLLLSDSGFYLCAWRPTGRGPEKLFFGSGTQLSVL.

The genes are TRBV2 and TRBJ2-6; no firm D call. The CDR3 is 15 amino acids. Germline values: CDR1 SNHLY, CDR2 FYNNEI. Trimming stripped 2 bases from V and 1 base from J, with 6 bases between. CDR3 sequence reads: CASSESGSGANVLTF. The CDR3 DNA sequence: TGTGCCAGCAGTGAATCTGGTTCTGGGGCCAACGTCCTGACTTTC.

J is TRBJ2-2 and V is TRBV2; 11 nucleotides agree with TRBD2. Germline loops: CDR1 SNHLY, CDR2 FYNNEI. The length of the CDR3 is 16 residues. J lost 4 bases, V lost 6 bases, and 7 bases had no gene match. This CDR3 is CASRVTSGSRTGELFF. The CDR3 DNA reads as TGTGCCAGCAGGGTTACTAGCGGGAGTCGCACCGGGGAGCTGTTTTTT.

The chain recombines TRBV5-1 with TRBJ2-2, with D possibly matching TRBD1 (5 bases). Trimming removed 1 base at V and 3 bases at J, with 10 bases between. The CDR3 has 15 amino acids. Germline V CDR1 and CDR2: SGHRS, YFSETQ. The CDR3 loop is CASSLLVGDTGELFF. The CDR3 DNA sequence: TGCGCCAGCAGCTTGCTAGTAGGGGACACCGGGGAGCTGTTTTTT.

V usage is TRBV7-3 and J usage is TRBJ2-3; tentatively, D is TRBD2 (6 bases). The CDR3 consists of 14 residues. Germline values: CDR1 SGHTA, CDR2 FQGTGA. V gave up 0 bases and J gave up 5 bases, with 9 bases separating them. The CDR3 reads CASSLTLGGDTQYF. CDR3 DNA sequence: TGTGCCAGCAGCTTAACGTTGGGGGGAGATACGCAGTATTTT.

The chain carries TRBV12-5 and TRBJ2-2, with D perhaps given as TRBD1 or TRBD2 (6 bases each). The V and J ends lost 0 bases and 5 bases respectively, with 13 bases between them. Germline V gives CDR1 LGHNT, CDR2 FRNRAP. The CDR3 runs to 16 residues. CDR3 amino acids: CASGLVHGGGTGELFF. In DNA, the CDR3 is TGTGCTAGTGGTTTGGTACACGGGGGCGGAACCGGGGAGCTGTTTTTT.

V gene TRBV6-5 combines with J gene TRBJ1-4; D not resolved. The CDR3 is made up of 15 amino acids. The germline CDR1 and CDR2 sequences are MNHEY and SVGAGI. V was clipped by 2 bases and J by 3 bases, with 10 bases between them. The CDR3 is CASSYGRMANEKLFF. CDR3 in DNA: TGTGCCAGCAGTTACGGGAGGATGGCTAATGAAAAACTGTTTTTT.

J is TRBJ2-3 and V is TRBV19; no reliable D call. CDR1 is LNHDA and CDR2 is SQIVND in the germline V gene (reference sequence). This CDR3 is built from 13 residues. V was cut by 6 bases and J by 0 bases, with 7 bases left in between. CDR3 sequence (DNA): TGTGCCAGTAGGGTCACCAGCACAGATACGCAGTATTTT. It translates to CASRVTSTDTQYF. Complete variable domain (other parts from reference TRBV19 and TRBJ2-3): DGGITQSPKYLFRKEGQNVTLSCEQNLNHDAMYWYRQDPGQGLRLIYYSQIVNDFQKGDIAEGYSVSREKKESFPLTVTSAQKNPTAFYLCASRVTSTDTQYFGPGTRLTVL.

The rearrangement joins TRBV27 to TRBJ1-6; 9 bases map to TRBD1. Germline V lookup: CDR1 MNHEY, CDR2 SMNVEV (reference sequence). The CDR3 has 13 amino acids. Losses at the gene ends were 5 bases for V and 10 bases for J; bases not matched to a gene: 3. CDR3 amino acids: CASSVDRGSPLHF. CDR3 nucleotide sequence: TGTGCCAGCAGTGTGGACAGGGGATCACCCCTCCACTTT.

J is TRBJ1-2 and V is TRBV25-1; the match to TRBD1 covers 10 bases. Germline V CDR1 and CDR2: MGHDK, SYGVNS. V gave up 3 bases and J gave up 4 bases; unmatched junction bases: 5. The CDR3 sequence is 15 residues long. This CDR3 is CASSETGTGVYGYTF. The CDR3 DNA reads TGTGCCAGCAGTGAGACCGGGACAGGGGTCTATGGCTACACCTTC.

V usage is TRBV6-5 and J usage is TRBJ2-7; 7 bases fit TRBD1. V shed 6 bases, J shed 1 base, and the junction held 3 bases outside the gene matches. CDR3 length equals 13 residues. Germline V gene lookup returns CDR1 MNHEY and CDR2 SVGAGI. CDR3: CASSRQGSYEQYF. CDR3 in DNA: TGTGCCAGCAGCCGACAGGGATCCTACGAGCAGTACTTC.

The chain carries TRBV6-6 and TRBJ2-1; the D call may be TRBD1 or TRBD2 (6 bases each). CDR3 length: 13 residues. The ends were cut back, 6 bases at V and 5 bases at J, with 11 bases in the middle. Germline V gene sequence: CDR1 MNHNY, CDR2 SVGAGI (reference sequence). CDR3 in amino acids: CASSPRGDNEQFF. The DNA for the CDR3 is TGTGCCAGCAGCCCTAGGGGGGACAATGAGCAGTTCTTC.

CDR3 bases: TGTGCCAGCAGCTTAGAGGCCCCGCCCCCGGCGCCCCCTTCCTACGAGCAGTACTTC. Amino acids: CASSLEAPPPAPPSYEQYF. This sequence joins TRBV7-9 and TRBJ2-7; no firm D call. Germline CDR1 is SEHNR and CDR2 is FQNEAQ (reference sequence). CDR3 length: 19 amino acids. With 1 base removed from V and 1 base from J, the gap between germline ends came to 23 bases.

The genes are TRBV5-1 and TRBJ2-5; D may match TRBD1 or TRBD2 (5 bases each). Germline CDR1 is SGHRS and CDR2 is YFSETQ. V lost 4 bases to trimming and J lost 2 bases, with 12 bases between them. The CDR3 has 14 amino acids. The CDR3 DNA follows: TGCGCCAGCAGCCGGGGACGGGTACAAGAGACCCAGTACTTC. Protein product: CASSRGRVQETQYF.

V usage is TRBV11-2 and J usage is TRBJ1-1, with 9 bases matching TRBD1. CDR1 and CDR2 (germline): SGHAT, FQNNGV. The CDR3 is 16 residues long. The ends lost 6 bases at V and 1 base at J; junction bases unmatched: 9. This chain's CDR3 is CASSFRRTGENTEAFF. The CDR3 region has the DNA TGTGCCAGCAGTTTTAGGAGGACAGGGGAGAACACTGAAGCTTTCTTT. The complete variable domain, with remaining parts taken from reference TRBV11-2 and TRBJ1-1, reads EAGVAQSPRYKIIEKRQSVAFWCNPISGHATLYWYQQILGQGPKLLIQFQNNGVVDDSQLPKDRFSAERLKGVDSTLKIQPAKLEDSAVYLCASSFRRTGENTEAFFGQGTRLTVV.

J is TRBJ2-5 and V is TRBV5-1, with D hard to call. Trimming removed 0 bases at V and 6 bases at J, with 9 bases between. The CDR3 runs to 13 residues. Germline lookup yields CDR1 SGHRS and CDR2 YFSETQ. The CDR3 region has the DNA TGCGCCAGCAGCTTGGGCGTAGGAAAGACCCAGTACTTC. Translation gives CASSLGVGKTQYF.

The J gene is TRBJ1-5, the V gene TRBV5-1; D call uncertain. Germline-derived CDR1 and CDR2 are SGHRS and YFSETQ. V lost 2 bases, J lost 0 bases, and 9 bases lay in between. The CDR3 runs to 15 residues. CDR3 DNA: TGCGCCAGCAGCTTATCAGACCCTAGCAATCAGCCCCAGCATTTT. Protein: CASSLSDPSNQPQHF.

This chain connects TRBV7-8 to TRBJ1-1; D is possibly TRBD1 (5 bases). The germline V and J ends were trimmed by 6 bases and 0 bases, with 20 bases remaining between them. This CDR3 comprises 17 residues. Germline V gives CDR1 SGHVS, CDR2 FQNEAQ. The CDR3 is CASSPVLREVMNTEAFF. In DNA form, the CDR3 reads TGTGCCAGCAGTCCTGTTCTCAGGGAAGTTATGAACACTGAAGCTTTCTTT.